The 12 T cell receptor beta chains listed next were all sequenced from one sample in a study of blood T cell repertoires in COVID-19. TCRdb's copy holds only in-frame clones and misses some; the assay was immunoSEQ multiplex PCR. Altogether over 200,000 clones are present, around 89% being singletons, with the ten largest covering under 4.5%. The sequenced sample was peripheral blood. The receptors stem from a man aged 60 to 75 who had recovered from COVID-19.

The V call is TRBV3-1 (or the pseudogene TRBV3-2), the J call TRBJ1-4; D possibly corresponds to TRBD1 (5 bases). Germline values: CDR1 LGHDT, CDR2 YNNKEL (reference sequence). V lost 4 bases and J lost 0, with 6 bases in between. This CDR3 comprises 14 residues. The CDR3 loop is CASSPQATNEKLFF. The CDR3 bases are TGTGCCAGCAGCCCACAGGCAACTAATGAAAAACTGTTTTTT.

This clone appeared a few times. The chain carries TRBV11-3 and TRBJ1-6; no reliable D call. V gave up 1 base and J gave up 7 bases, with 11 bases separating them. Per germline, CDR1 SGHNT and CDR2 YENEEA. The CDR3 extends over 15 amino acids. Here the CDR3 DNA reads TGTGCCAGCAGCTTAGGCACGGGAAGCAATTCACCCCTCCACTTT. Amino acids: CASSLGTGSNSPLHF.

This clone occurred a few times. The chain uses TRBV27 and TRBJ2-7; D is unclear. Germline V lookup: CDR1 MNHEY, CDR2 SMNVEV (reference sequence). The V and J ends lost 5 bases and 2 bases respectively, with 4 bases between them. The CDR3 spans 11 residues. The CDR3 loop reads CASSTTYEQYF. CDR3 sequence (DNA): TGTGCCAGCAGTACAACCTACGAGCAGTACTTC.

This clone has a handful of counts. The chain has TRBV11-2 and TRBJ1-4; tentative D call: TRBD1 (5 bases). The CDR3 length is 18 residues. V was cut by 2 bases and J by 2 bases, with 18 bases left in between. Germline values: CDR1 SGHAT, CDR2 FQNNGV. Here the CDR3 reads CASSLRQPPMLTNEKLFF. The CDR3 nucleotides are TGTGCCAGCAGCTTAAGACAGCCACCCATGCTGACTAATGAAAAACTGTTTTTT.

The J gene is TRBJ2-7, the V gene TRBV19, with 8 bases matching TRBD1. V was clipped by 5 bases and J by 0 bases; unmatched bases: 3. Germline V CDR1 and CDR2: LNHDA, SQIVND (reference sequence). The CDR3 is made up of 14 amino acids. In nucleotides, the CDR3 is TGTGCCAGTAGTCCGGGACAGGCCTCCTACGAGCAGTACTTC. It translates to CASSPGQASYEQYF.

This chain uses TRBV9 with TRBJ1-2; weak D call: TRBD1 (6 bases). This CDR3 is built from 15 residues. Germline V gene data show CDR1 as SGDLS and CDR2 as YYNGEE. Deletions cut 0 bases from V and 6 bases from J, with 15 bases between. CDR3 amino acids: CASSVDLGGLDGYTF. The CDR3, as DNA: TGTGCCAGCAGCGTAGATTTGGGGGGGCTAGATGGCTACACCTTC.

V and J are TRBV25-1 and TRBJ1-2, with 8 nucleotides matching TRBD1. Trimming at V came to 5 bases and at J to 4 bases, leaving 6 bases not matched to a gene. This CDR3 is 14 amino acids long. The germline V gene has CDR1 MGHDK and CDR2 SYGVNS. The CDR3 spells CASSSRTGSYGYTF. CDR3 sequence (DNA): TGTGCCAGCAGTTCCAGGACAGGGAGCTATGGCTACACCTTC.

This chain uses TRBV4-1 with TRBJ1-2; D not resolved. The length of the CDR3 is 16 residues. Germline values: CDR1 MGHRA, CDR2 YSYEKL. The ends were cut back, 2 bases at V and 7 bases at J, with 20 bases in the middle. The CDR3 DNA sequence: TGCGCCAGCAGCCAATGGCCGACTACAAAGACAAGTGGCTACACCTTC. Encoded protein: CASSQWPTTKTSGYTF.

V and J are TRBV5-1 and TRBJ1-2; 7 nucleotides agree with TRBD1. Per germline, CDR1 SGHRS and CDR2 YFSETQ. The V gene end was trimmed by 4 bases and the J gene end by 4 bases; junction bases not matched to a gene: 16. The CDR3 has 17 amino acids. This chain's CDR3 is CASSPSGGQGVFYGYTF. CDR3 DNA sequence: TGCGCCAGCAGCCCCTCCGGTGGGCAGGGGGTCTTCTATGGCTACACCTTC.

The gene calls are TRBV5-4 and TRBJ2-1; a weak D match, TRBD1 (6 bases). Per the germline V gene, CDR1 is SGHNT and CDR2 is YYREEE (reference sequence). CDR3 length equals 14 residues. Trimming stripped 4 bases from V and 1 base from J, with 9 bases between. The CDR3 DNA reads TGTGCCAGCAGCACAGGGATTTCCTACAATGAGCAGTTCTTC. Translated: CASSTGISYNEQFF.

V is TRBV6-1 and J is TRBJ1-2, with D possibly TRBD1 on 6 matching bases. The ends were cut back, 2 bases at V and 6 bases at J, with 22 bases in the middle. CDR1 MNHNS and CDR2 SASEGT come from the germline V gene. The CDR3 has 17 residues. The CDR3 DNA is TGTGCCAGCAGTGAACCTTTTCCCCAGGGGCCCCTCGATGGCTACACCTTC. It encodes CASSEPFPQGPLDGYTF.

The genes are TRBV4-2 and TRBJ1-1, with D perhaps matching TRBD1 (5 bases). CDR1 is LGHNA and CDR2 is YNFKEQ in the germline V gene. The CDR3 extends over 15 amino acids. The ends were cut back, 0 bases at V and 5 bases at J, with 13 bases in the middle. The CDR3 loop reads CASSQDYQGVTEAFF. The CDR3 DNA is TGTGCCAGCAGCCAAGATTATCAAGGGGTTACTGAAGCTTTCTTT.